A single sample gave rise to the 14 T cell receptor beta chains below, sequenced in a study of siplizumab effects on memory and regulatory T cells. The data were produced by immunoSEQ multiplex PCR, yet TCRdb's version contains in-frame clones alone and is incomplete. The data show roughly 120,000 clones, with around 94% seen just once and under 2% held by the top ten. Material: non-Treg CD4+ T cells sorted from blood. The receptors were gathered from a human donor in good health.

V usage is TRBV6-5 and J usage is TRBJ2-6; the D call may be TRBD1 or TRBD2 (5 bases each). Germline V gene data show CDR1 as MNHEY and CDR2 as SVGAGI. The length of the CDR3 is 14 residues. V shed 10 bases and J shed 0 bases, with 10 bases lying between them. The CDR3 here is CATRDLSGANVLTF. The CDR3 region has the DNA TGTGCCACCAGGGACCTCTCTGGGGCCAACGTCCTGACTTTC.

The chain has TRBV7-9 and TRBJ1-1; D uncertain. The V gene's germline CDR1 is SEHNR and CDR2 FQNEAQ (reference sequence). Trimming stripped 0 bases from V and 5 bases from J, with 13 bases between. This CDR3 has 15 amino acids. CDR3 amino acids: CASSLARPIKTEAFF. Here the CDR3 DNA reads TGTGCCAGCAGCTTAGCTCGACCGATTAAAACTGAAGCTTTCTTT. The full variable domain, rest sourced from reference TRBV7-9 and TRBJ1-1, is DTGVSQNPRHKITKRGQNVTFRCDPISEHNRLYWYRQTLGQGPEFLTYFQNEAQLEKSRLLSDRFSAERPKGSFSTLEIQRTEQGDSAMYLCASSLARPIKTEAFFGQGTRLTVV.

V and J are TRBV18 and TRBJ1-1, with D unclear. V dropped 6 bases and J dropped 1 base, with 9 bases sitting between them. Germline-derived CDR1 and CDR2 are KGHSH and LQKENI. CDR3 length: 13 amino acids. CDR3 in DNA: TGTGCCAGCTCGGGCAAGGGGAACACTGAAGCTTTCTTT. As protein: CASSGKGNTEAFF.

This chain links TRBV19 with TRBJ1-6; unclear D gene. V was trimmed by 1 base and J by 7 bases, leaving 14 bases between them. The germline gives CDR1 LNHDA, CDR2 SQIVND (reference sequence). The CDR3 has 16 residues. CDR3 protein: CASSIAQARGNSPLHF. The CDR3 nucleotides are TGTGCCAGTAGTATAGCCCAGGCGCGCGGGAATTCACCCCTCCACTTT.

This rearrangement joins TRBV6-1 to TRBJ2-7; the D is unclear. The CDR3 contains 13 residues. Germline CDR1 reads MNHNS; CDR2 reads SASEGT. Trimming pared 0 bases from V and 10 bases from J, leaving 13 bases between. CDR3 sequence reads: CASSEALYLSQYF. In nucleotides, the CDR3 is TGTGCCAGCAGTGAAGCGCTGTACCTTTCCCAGTACTTC.

The rearrangement joins TRBV6-5 to TRBJ1-2; TRBD1 matches 9 bases. V lost 6 bases, J lost 7 bases, and 9 bases stayed unmatched. The CDR3 contains 14 residues. Germline CDR1 is MNHEY and CDR2 is SVGAGI. CDR3 residues: CASSTNRGRGGYTF. The CDR3 DNA sequence: TGTGCCAGCAGCACCAACAGGGGGCGGGGTGGCTACACCTTC.

The chain couples TRBV11-2 to TRBJ2-5, with a tentative D call TRBD1 (5 bases). The V gene lost 5 bases and the J gene lost 0 bases, with 13 bases spanning the gap. CDR3 length equals 15 residues. CDR1 is SGHAT, CDR2 FQNNGV, per germline. The CDR3 sequence: CASSLLRTNQETQYF. The DNA of the CDR3 is TGTGCCAGCAGCCTGCTACGGACAAACCAAGAGACCCAGTACTTC.

The rearrangement joins TRBV29-1 to TRBJ1-5, with no clear D. The length of the CDR3 is 13 residues. Trimming removed 6 bases at V and 5 bases at J, with 14 bases between. CDR1 and CDR2 (germline): SQVTM, ANQGSEA. CDR3 in DNA: TGCAGCGTAATGGCGGGTCTAGATCAGCCCCAGCATTTT. Protein product: CSVMAGLDQPQHF. The entire variable domain, with the rest obtained from reference TRBV29-1 and TRBJ1-5, is as follows: SAVISQKPSRDICQRGTSLTIQCQVDSQVTMMFWYRQQPGQSLTLIATANQGSEATYESGFVIDKFPISRPNLTFSTLTVSNMSPEDSSIYLCSVMAGLDQPQHFGDGTRLSIL.

This clone appeared once. This rearrangement joins TRBV5-4 to TRBJ1-1, with TRBD1 as a possible D gene (5 bases). This CDR3 spans 12 amino acids. The V gene's germline CDR1 is SGHNT and CDR2 YYREEE (reference sequence). Trimming left V 4 bases short and J 10 bases short, with 14 bases between. CDR3 in DNA: TGTGCCAGCAGCCCAACGGGGGGGGTAGCTTTCTTT. Translated, it gives CASSPTGGVAFF. Based on the CDR3 plus reference TRBV5-4 and TRBJ1-1, the full variable domain is ETGVTQSPTHLIKTRGQQVTLRCSSQSGHNTVSWYQQALGQGPQFIFQYYREEENGRGNFPPRFSGLQFPNYSSELNVNALELDDSALYLCASSPTGGVAFFGQGTRLTVV.

The chain is built from TRBV14 and TRBJ1-1; TRBD1 agrees at 8 bases. This CDR3 has 15 amino acids. The V gene end was trimmed by 1 base and the J gene end by 4 bases; junction bases not matched to a gene: 5. The germline V gene has CDR1 SGHDN and CDR2 FVKESK. The CDR3, as DNA: TGTGCCAGCAGCCAAGGGGCAGGGGGCTTCACTGAAGCTTTCTTT. It encodes CASSQGAGGFTEAFF. Filled out from reference TRBV14 and TRBJ1-1, the complete variable domain reads EAGVTQFPSHSVIEKGQTVTLRCDPISGHDNLYWYRRVMGKEIKFLLHFVKESKQDESGMPNNRFLAERTGGTYSTLKVQPAELEDSGVYFCASSQGAGGFTEAFFGQGTRLTVV.

The rearrangement uses TRBV6-5 and TRBJ2-7, with 7 bases that match TRBD2. Germline CDR1 reads MNHEY; CDR2 reads SVGAGI. V lost 6 bases and J lost 2; bases outside the gene matches: 7. This CDR3 comprises 14 residues. CDR3 DNA: TGTGCCAGCAGCTTACGTGGGGGGGCCTACGAGCAGTACTTC. It translates to CASSLRGGAYEQYF.

J is TRBJ2-3 and V is TRBV5-1; no clear D gene. This CDR3 is built from 16 residues. Trimming stripped 5 bases from V and 0 bases from J, with 16 bases between. Looked up from germline, CDR1 is SGHRS and CDR2 is YFSETQ. In nucleotides, the CDR3 is TGCGCCAGCAGTCCGCCCGAGACAACTAGCACAGATACGCAGTATTTT. This sequence encodes CASSPPETTSTDTQYF.

The V gene is TRBV11-2, the J gene TRBJ2-2; TRBD1 matches at 10 bases. J was trimmed by 5 bases and V by 5 bases; bases with no gene match: 5. Germline V lookup: CDR1 SGHAT, CDR2 FQNNGV. The CDR3 has 15 amino acids. The DNA of the CDR3 is TGTGCCAGCAGCCCGGGACAGGGGAGTACCGGGGAGCTGTTTTTT. Amino acid sequence: CASSPGQGSTGELFF. Full variable domain (rest looked up from reference TRBV11-2 and TRBJ2-2): EAGVAQSPRYKIIEKRQSVAFWCNPISGHATLYWYQQILGQGPKLLIQFQNNGVVDDSQLPKDRFSAERLKGVDSTLKIQPAKLEDSAVYLCASSPGQGSTGELFFGEGSRLTVL.

In its sample, this clone was seen once. This chain connects TRBV28 to TRBJ2-7, with 11 positions matching TRBD1. CDR1 and CDR2 (germline): MDHEN, SYDVKM. Trimming at V came to 3 bases and at J to 5 bases, leaving 6 bases not matched to a gene. This CDR3 spans 15 amino acids. Here the CDR3 reads CASSLLGQGAHEQYF. The DNA of the CDR3 is TGTGCCAGCAGTTTGCTCGGACAGGGGGCTCACGAGCAGTACTTC.